This TCR beta chain is drawn from a study of T cells in narcolepsy (dated by TCRdb to the late 2010s). Study-level background: Healthy control donors were enrolled in the study alongside patients who had narcolepsy type 1 or type 2 (NT1, NT2). The study sought autoreactive T cells targeting hypocretin neuron self-antigens (hypocretin, TRIB2) in narcolepsy patients, using TCR Vbeta sequencing to track clonotypes in blood and CSF.

V and J are truncated by 5 bases and 7 bases respectively, leaving an intervening sequence of 6 bases. The germline V gene specifies SGHDN as CDR1 and FVKESK as CDR2. The CDR3, cysteine through phenylalanine, is 11 amino acids long. Only the CDR3 region is kept as DNA, spanning 33 bases read in frame from base 1. For TCR Vbeta sequencing, memory CD4+ T cells were sorted ex vivo from the peripheral blood of narcolepsy patients and healthy controls. Receptor libraries were prepared by the immunoSEQ multiplex PCR assay. Entries here come from immuneACCESS through TCRdb and include only in-frame sequences with V and J called. Some clones fail to appear in such tables; in the studies checked, an unresolved V gene covers under half of the shortfall, and the cause of the remainder is unknown. The sample contains around 28,000 clones, around 83% of them found a single time. Around 0.91% of the sample belongs to the ten largest clones.

Concerning this clone: Its antigen has not been determined. One base away there is no much larger clone; base qualities are not given.

Study-wide conclusions, independent of this receptor: HCRT-specific and TRIB2-specific autoreactive clonotypes were highlighted in plots that compared CD4+ T cell clonotypes in CSF versus blood from the same patient. According to the report, autoreactive clonotypes were detected serially in the blood of the same patients and of different patients, but not in healthy controls. Numbers of sequenced blood memory CD4+ clonotypes were comparable, with averages of about 39,494 in patients and roughly 33,000 in controls. No sequences matching autoreactive T cell clones were present in some of the blood memory CD4+ repertoires from patients and controls.

This receptor was taken from a human donor with narcolepsy. Sample: CD45RA- memory CD4+ T cells from PBMCs. Sample cell subset or site, as interpreted from the label and publication: memory T cells sorted ex vivo from peripheral blood. This chain is built from TRBV14 and TRBJ2-1; too little of a D gene remains to name it. The CDR3 protein is CASSAVNEQFF. The DNA sequence is TGTGCCAGCAGCGCGGTTAATGAGCAGTTCTTC.